Below, one TCR beta chain is given with its context. The CDR3 spans 15 residues. Germline CDR1 is LNHDA and CDR2 is SQIVND (reference sequence). J gave up 1 base and V 6 bases, and 8 bases lay outside the gene matches. For CDR3 and TCR beta VDJ profiling, genomic DNA was the template used. One entry per CDR3 protein, called by TCRdb with MiXCR from the reads. The sample has about 120,000 distinct CDR3 sequences, 55% to 60% seen once. This entry is derived from a study of CD8+CD57+ T cells in acquired aplastic anemia. The wider study: Isolated CD4+ and CD8+ cells, once sorted, yielded DNA averaging about 3.1 ug.

Only patients with CD8+CD57+ cell expansion on flow cytometry were chosen for sequencing. The chain has TRBV19 and TRBJ2-5; 7 nucleotides match TRBD1. The source of this sequence is a human donor with aplastic anemia. The sequencing sample was made of sorted CD4+, CD8+, or CD8+CD57+ T cells (not recorded which) from PBMCs. As DNA, the CDR3 is TGTGCCAGTAGAGAAGTGGGACAGATCCAAGAGACCCAGTACTTC. This gives the protein CASREVGQIQETQYF. The full variable domain, rest sourced from reference TRBV19 and TRBJ2-5, is DGGITQSPKYLFRKEGQNVTLSCEQNLNHDAMYWYRQDPGQGLRLIYYSQIVNDFQKGDIAEGYSVSREKKESFPLTVTSAQKNPTAFYLCASREVGQIQETQYFGPGTRLLVL.